The clone carrying this TCR beta chain turned up a few times. Its antigen remains unknown. CDR1 MDHEN and CDR2 SYDVKM come from the germline V gene. The CDR3 is made up of 16 amino acids. Trimming pared 2 bases from V and 0 bases from J, leaving 11 bases between. Here immunoSEQ multiplex PCR was the method, and the copy in TCRdb shows in-frame clones only, minus some. The table shows hundreds of thousands of clones, with more than 70% occurring only once. This specimen comes from a study of shared clonotypes between healthy human individuals. Overall study context: Each donor's CD4 naive and CD4 memory cells filled three plates apiece, CD8 naive two, and CD8 memory one. Findings and caveats of the study: Rarefaction indicated that sorted-subset sequencing remained incomplete although depth was large.

The receptor was derived from a woman aged 30 to 39 in good health. The chain couples TRBV28 to TRBJ1-3, with D possibly TRBD1 on 5 matching bases. The sequenced sample consisted of memory CD4+ T cells sorted from blood. Subset of the sample: CD45RA-negative fraction. The CDR3 bases are TGTGCCAGCAGTTTACCACAGGTTCGCTCTGGAAACACCATATATTTT. Its protein is CASSLPQVRSGNTIYF.